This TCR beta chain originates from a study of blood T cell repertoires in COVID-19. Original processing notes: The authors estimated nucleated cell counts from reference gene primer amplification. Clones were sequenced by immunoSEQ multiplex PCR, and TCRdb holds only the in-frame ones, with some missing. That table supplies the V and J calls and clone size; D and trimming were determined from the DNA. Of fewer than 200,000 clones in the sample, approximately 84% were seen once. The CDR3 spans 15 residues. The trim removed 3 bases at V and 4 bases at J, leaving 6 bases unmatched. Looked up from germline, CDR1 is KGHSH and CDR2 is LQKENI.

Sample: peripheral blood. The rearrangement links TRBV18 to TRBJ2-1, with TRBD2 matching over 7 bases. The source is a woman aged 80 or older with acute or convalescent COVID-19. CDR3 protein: CASSPNSGSYNEQFF. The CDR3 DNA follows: TGTGCCAGCTCACCCAATAGCGGGTCGTACAATGAGCAGTTCTTC.